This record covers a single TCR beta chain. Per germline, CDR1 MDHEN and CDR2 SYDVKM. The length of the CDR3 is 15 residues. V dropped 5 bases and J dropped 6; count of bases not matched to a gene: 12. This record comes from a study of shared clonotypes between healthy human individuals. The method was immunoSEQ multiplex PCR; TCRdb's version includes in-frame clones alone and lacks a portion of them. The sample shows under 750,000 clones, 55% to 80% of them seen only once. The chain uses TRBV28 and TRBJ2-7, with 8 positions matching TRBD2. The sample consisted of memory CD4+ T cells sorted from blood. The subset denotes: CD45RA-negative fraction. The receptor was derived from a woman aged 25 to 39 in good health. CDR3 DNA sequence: TGTGCCAGCAGTGGGGGTGACAGCGGGAGACGCGAGCAGTACTTC. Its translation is CASSGGDSGRREQYF.